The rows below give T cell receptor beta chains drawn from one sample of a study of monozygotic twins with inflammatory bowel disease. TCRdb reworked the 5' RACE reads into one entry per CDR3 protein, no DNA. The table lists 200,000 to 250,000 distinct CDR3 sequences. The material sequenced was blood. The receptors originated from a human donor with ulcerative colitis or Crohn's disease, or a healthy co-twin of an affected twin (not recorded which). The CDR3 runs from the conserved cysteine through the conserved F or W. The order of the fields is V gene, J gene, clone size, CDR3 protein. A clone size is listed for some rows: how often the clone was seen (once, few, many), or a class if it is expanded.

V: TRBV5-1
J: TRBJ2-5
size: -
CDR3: CASSPGERWEETQYF

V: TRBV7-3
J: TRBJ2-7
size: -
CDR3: CASSLLASHEQYF

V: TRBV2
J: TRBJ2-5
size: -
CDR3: CASSGATSGSQETQYF

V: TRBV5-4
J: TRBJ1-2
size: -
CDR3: CASSNRQGTIYGYTF

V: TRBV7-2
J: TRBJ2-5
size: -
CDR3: CASSSHKQETQYF

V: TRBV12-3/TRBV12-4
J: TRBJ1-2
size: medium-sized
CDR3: CASTGPNYGYTF

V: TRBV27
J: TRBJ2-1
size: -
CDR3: CASTPLGGVSYNEQFF

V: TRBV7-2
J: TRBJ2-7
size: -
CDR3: CASSQRYEQYF

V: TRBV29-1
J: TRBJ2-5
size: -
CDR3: CSVKGTGDKETQYF

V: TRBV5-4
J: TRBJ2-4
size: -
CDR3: CASSYRTGVDSKNIQYF

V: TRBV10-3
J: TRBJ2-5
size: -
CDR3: CAISGAVGRETQYF

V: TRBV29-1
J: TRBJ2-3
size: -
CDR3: CSVEPERDTQYF

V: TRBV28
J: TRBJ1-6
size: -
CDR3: CASSLVVSYSPLHF

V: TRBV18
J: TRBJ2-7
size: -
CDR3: CASSPRSSSSYEQYF

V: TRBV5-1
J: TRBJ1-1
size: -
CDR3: CVSSLGGQVLGTEAFF

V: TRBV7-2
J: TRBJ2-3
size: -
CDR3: CASSLAPTSGRGTDTQYF

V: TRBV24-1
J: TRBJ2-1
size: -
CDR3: CATSDTSGSGHEQFF

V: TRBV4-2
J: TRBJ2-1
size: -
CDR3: CASSPEVSSYNEQFF

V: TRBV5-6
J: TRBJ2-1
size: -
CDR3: CASSFGTLNEQFF

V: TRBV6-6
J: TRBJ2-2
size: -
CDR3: CASSYRTNTGELFF

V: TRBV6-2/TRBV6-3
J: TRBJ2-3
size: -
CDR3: CASVGDTDTQYF

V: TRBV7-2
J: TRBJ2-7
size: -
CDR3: CASSFRQGSYEQYF

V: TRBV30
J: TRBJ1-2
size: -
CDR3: CACEATYGYTF

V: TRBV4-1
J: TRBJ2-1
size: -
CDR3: CASSQGSGSSYNEQFF

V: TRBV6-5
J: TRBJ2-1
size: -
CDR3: CASSYVGGNEQFF

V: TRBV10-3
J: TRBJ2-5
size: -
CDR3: CATFPKVVARTQYF

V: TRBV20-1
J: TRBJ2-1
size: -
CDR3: CSAPTGEITEQFF

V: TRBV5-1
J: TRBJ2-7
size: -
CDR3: CASSLVTGTGYEQYF

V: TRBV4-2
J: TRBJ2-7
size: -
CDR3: CASSQELIYEQYF

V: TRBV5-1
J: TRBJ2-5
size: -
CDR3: CASSLDETQYF

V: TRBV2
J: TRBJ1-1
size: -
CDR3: CASSDRLNTEAFF

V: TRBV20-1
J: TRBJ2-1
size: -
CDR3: CSAERLEVSYNEQFF

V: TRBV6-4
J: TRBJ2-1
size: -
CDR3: CASSVGQVGEQFF

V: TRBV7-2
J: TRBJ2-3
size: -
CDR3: CASSLMPSTDTQYF

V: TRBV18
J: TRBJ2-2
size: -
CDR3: CASSRGWRSQGTGELFF

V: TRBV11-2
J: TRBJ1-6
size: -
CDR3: CASSLVASSAQGSYNSPLHF

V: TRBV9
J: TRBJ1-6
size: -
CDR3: CASSEGREAYNSPLHF

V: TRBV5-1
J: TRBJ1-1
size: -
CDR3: CASSITGGTDTEAFF

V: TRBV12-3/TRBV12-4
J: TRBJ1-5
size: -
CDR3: CASSRGGNQPQHF

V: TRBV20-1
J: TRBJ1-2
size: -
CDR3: CSARRGVNGYTF

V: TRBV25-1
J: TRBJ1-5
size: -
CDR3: CASSDGESQHF

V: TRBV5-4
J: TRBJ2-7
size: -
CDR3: CASSSASDVRSYEQYF

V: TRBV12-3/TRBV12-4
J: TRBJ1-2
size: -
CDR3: CASSSGASRYTF

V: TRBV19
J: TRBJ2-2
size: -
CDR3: CASSIPPSSGRANTGELFF